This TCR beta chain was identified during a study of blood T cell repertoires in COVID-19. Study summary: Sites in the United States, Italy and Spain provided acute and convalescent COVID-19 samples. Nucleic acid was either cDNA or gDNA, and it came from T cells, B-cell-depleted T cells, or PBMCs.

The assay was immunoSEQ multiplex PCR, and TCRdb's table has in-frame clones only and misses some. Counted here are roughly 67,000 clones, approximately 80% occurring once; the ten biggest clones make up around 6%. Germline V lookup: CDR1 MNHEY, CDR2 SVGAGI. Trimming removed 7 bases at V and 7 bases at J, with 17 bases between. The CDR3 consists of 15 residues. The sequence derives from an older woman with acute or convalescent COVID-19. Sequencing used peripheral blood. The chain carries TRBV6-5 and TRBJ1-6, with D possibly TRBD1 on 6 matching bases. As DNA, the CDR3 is TGTGCCAGCATCGACTCCGGACAGTTAAATTCACCCCTCCACTTT. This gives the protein CASIDSGQLNSPLHF.